This T cell receptor (beta chain) was sequenced in a study of regulatory T cells in long-lasting Graves disease. This CDR3 is 15 amino acids long. The V segment lost 6 bases and the J segment 9 bases; nucleotides outside the gene matches: 11. Overall study results and limits: Persistent cases favored TRBV28, TRBJ1-2 and TRBJ2-5. Accuracy was possibly reduced by small sample size.

This clonotype was seen repeatedly, ten times or more. Its specificity is not known. Time point: newly diagnosed GD, antithyroid drugs for less than 3 months. PBMC RNA served as the TCR library source. Patients came through an endocrinology department, and that department was in Xi'an, China. Into tubes containing EDTA, about 9 milliliters of peripheral blood were drawn. Arm-PCR with iRepertoire HTBI primers amplified the CDR3 regions for these TCR beta libraries. Via MiXCR, TCRdb re-called the multiplex PCR reads, giving one row per CDR3 protein. The sample yields about 320,000 distinct CDR3 sequences, about a sixth seen once.

The chain couples TRBV12-3 or TRBV12-4 to TRBJ1-6; 7 bases match TRBD1. The source material was peripheral blood mononuclear cells (PBMCs), sampled at new diagnosis, from a patient treated with antithyroid drugs. This clonotype was sampled from a female donor with Graves disease. CDR3: CASSPERGLISPLHF. In DNA form, the CDR3 reads TGTGCCAGCAGCCCAGAGAGGGGGCTGATTTCACCCCTCCACTTT.